This T cell receptor beta chain derives from a study of T cells after yellow fever vaccination. The wider study: The SMART-Seq v4 Ultra Low Input method served to prepare the low-cell-number fractions. General observations from the study: It was a weaker secondary response, yet one that peaked faster, at day 5 versus 15.

The CDR3 covers 13 residues. V lost 7 bases and J lost 2, with 11 bases in between. Germline CDR1 is LGHNA and CDR2 is YNFKEQ. There are a few counts of this clonotype. Its antigen is still unknown. Using its own MiXCR run on the 5' RACE reads, TCRdb lists one record per CDR3 protein. The sample carries hundreds of thousands of distinct CDR3 sequences, about 12% recorded once. Sequencing used PBMCs, obtained on the day of the yellow fever booster vaccination. The chain links TRBV4-2 to TRBJ1-1; D is possibly TRBD1 (5 bases). The sequence was collected from a man under 40 who received the YFV17D yellow fever vaccine. CDR3 amino acids: CASTTGTNTEAFF. The CDR3 bases are TGTGCCAGCACGACCGGGACCAACACTGAAGCTTTCTTT.